This TCR beta chain was sequenced during a study of T cell responses to AZD1222 COVID-19 vaccine. General observations from the study: The number of AZD1222 recipients seropositive at baseline was only five or six. Vaccine-related CD4 TCRs covered spike, predominating at 160-218 and 743-854.

Data came from immunoSEQ multiplex PCR; TCRdb stores just in-frame clones and leaves some out. Here the sample spans around 150,000 clones, nearly 95% being singletons. Turning to this clone: The target antigen is unknown.

CDR1 MRHNA and CDR2 SNTAGT come from the germline V gene. The CDR3 length is 15 residues. After removal of 0 bases from V and 7 bases from J, the junction contained 2 bases not matched to a gene. Sequencing used peripheral blood, obtained 28 days after the second AZD1222 dose. V usage is TRBV6-4 and J usage is TRBJ2-1; TRBD2 aligns across 11 bases. The origin of this receptor is an adult who received the AZD1222 COVID-19 vaccine. CDR3 residues: CASSDSTSGANEQFF. CDR3 coding DNA: TGTGCCAGCAGTGACTCGACTAGCGGGGCAAATGAGCAGTTCTTC.